This T cell receptor (beta chain) originates from a study of immune heterogeneity within non-small cell lung tumors. It was a multiplex PCR that amplified TCR beta CDR3, with 32 V and 13 J primers. TCRdb re-derived calls from the multiplex PCR reads in MiXCR, one entry per CDR3 protein. The sample holds roughly 5,400 distinct CDR3 sequences, approximately 23% seen once. With respect to this clonotype: This may be a read error, as it is one base from a much larger clone.

Germline CDR1 and CDR2: SGHNT and YYREEE (reference sequence). V was trimmed by 2 bases and J by 4 bases, leaving 12 bases between them. The CDR3 loop spans 15 amino acids. Bulk tumor genomic DNA was the template, and each sample received roughly 590 ng. While surgery was under way, several biopsies spaced far apart were taken per primary tumor. Surgery that was curative in intent was performed on patients with untreated, newly diagnosed non-small cell lung cancer. The source is a man aged 60 to 75 with non-small cell lung cancer. The chain joins TRBV5-4 to TRBJ2-2, with D possibly TRBD2 on 5 matching bases. Sequencing used lung tumor tissue. Written as DNA, the CDR3 is TGTGCCAGCAGCTTTGGCATGGGAGTCACCGGGGAGCTGTTTTTT. It encodes CASSFGMGVTGELFF. Based on the CDR3 plus reference TRBV5-4 and TRBJ2-2, the full variable domain is ETGVTQSPTHLIKTRGQQVTLRCSSQSGHNTVSWYQQALGQGPQFIFQYYREEENGRGNFPPRFSGLQFPNYSSELNVNALELDDSALYLCASSFGMGVTGELFFGEGSRLTVL.